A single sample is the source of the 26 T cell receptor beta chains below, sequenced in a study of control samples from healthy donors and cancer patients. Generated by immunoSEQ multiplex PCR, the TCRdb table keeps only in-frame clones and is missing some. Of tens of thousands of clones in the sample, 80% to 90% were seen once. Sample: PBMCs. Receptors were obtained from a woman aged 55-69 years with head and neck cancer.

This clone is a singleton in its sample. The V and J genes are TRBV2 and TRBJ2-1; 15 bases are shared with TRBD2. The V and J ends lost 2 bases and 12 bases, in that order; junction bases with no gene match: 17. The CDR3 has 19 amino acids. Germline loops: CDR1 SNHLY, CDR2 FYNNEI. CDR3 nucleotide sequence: TGTGCCAGCAGTGAATGGTCAGCGAGACCGGGACTAGCGGGAGGAGGGCAGTTCTTC. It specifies CASSEWSARPGLAGGGQFF.

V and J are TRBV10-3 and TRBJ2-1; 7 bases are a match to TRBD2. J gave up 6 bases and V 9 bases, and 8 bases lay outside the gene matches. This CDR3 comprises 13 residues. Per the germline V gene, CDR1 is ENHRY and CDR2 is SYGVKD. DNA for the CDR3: TGTGCCATTTCAGGACGGGGGGTCAATGAGCAGTTCTTC. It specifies CAISGRGVNEQFF.

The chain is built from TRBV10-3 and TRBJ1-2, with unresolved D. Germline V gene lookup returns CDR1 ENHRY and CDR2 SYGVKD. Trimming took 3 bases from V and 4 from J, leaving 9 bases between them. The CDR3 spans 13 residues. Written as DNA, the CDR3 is TGTGCCATCAGTGAACGGCAGACCTATGGCTACACCTTC. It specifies CAISERQTYGYTF.

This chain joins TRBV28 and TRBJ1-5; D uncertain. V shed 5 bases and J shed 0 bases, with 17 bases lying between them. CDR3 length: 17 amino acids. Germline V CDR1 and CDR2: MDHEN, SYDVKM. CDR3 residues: CASSVIDGKLSNQPQHF. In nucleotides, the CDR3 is TGTGCCAGCAGTGTCATAGACGGGAAACTTAGCAATCAGCCCCAGCATTTT.

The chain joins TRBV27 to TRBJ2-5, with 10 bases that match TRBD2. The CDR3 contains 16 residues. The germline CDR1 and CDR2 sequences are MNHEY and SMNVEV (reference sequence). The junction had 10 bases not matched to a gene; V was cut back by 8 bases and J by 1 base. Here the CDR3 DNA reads TGTGCCAGCGATGTAGCGGGAGGAGAGGTCCAAGAGACCCAGTACTTC. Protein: CASDVAGGEVQETQYF.

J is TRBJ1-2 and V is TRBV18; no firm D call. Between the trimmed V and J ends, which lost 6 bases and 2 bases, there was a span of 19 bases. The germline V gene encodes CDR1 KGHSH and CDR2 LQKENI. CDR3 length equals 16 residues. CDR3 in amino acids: CASSEGIPGANYGYTF. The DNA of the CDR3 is TGTGCCAGCTCGGAGGGAATTCCGGGAGCCAACTATGGCTACACCTTC.

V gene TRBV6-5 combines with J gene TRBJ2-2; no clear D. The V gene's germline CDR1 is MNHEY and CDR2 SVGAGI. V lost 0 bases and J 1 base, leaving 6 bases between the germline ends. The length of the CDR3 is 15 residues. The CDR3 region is CASSYSFLNTGELFF. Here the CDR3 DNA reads TGTGCCAGCAGTTACTCGTTTCTGAACACCGGGGAGCTGTTTTTT.

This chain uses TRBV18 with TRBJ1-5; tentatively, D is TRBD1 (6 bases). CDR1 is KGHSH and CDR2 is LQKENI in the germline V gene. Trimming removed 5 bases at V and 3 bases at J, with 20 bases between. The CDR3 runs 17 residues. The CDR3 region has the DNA TGTGCCAGCTCATCTATGGGGGGGCTCGGTGCCAATCAGCCCCAGCATTTT. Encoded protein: CASSSMGGLGANQPQHF.

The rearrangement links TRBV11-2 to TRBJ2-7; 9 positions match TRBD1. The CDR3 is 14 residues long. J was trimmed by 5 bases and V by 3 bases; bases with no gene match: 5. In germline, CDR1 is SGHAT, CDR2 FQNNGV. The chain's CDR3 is CASSFGTGYDEQYF. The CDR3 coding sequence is TGTGCCAGCAGCTTCGGGACAGGGTACGACGAGCAGTACTTC.

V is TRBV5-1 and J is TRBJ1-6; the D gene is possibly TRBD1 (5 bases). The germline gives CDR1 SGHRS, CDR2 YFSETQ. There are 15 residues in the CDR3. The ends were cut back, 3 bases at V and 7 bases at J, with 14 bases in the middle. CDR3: CASSSSGTANSPLHF. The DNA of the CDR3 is TGCGCCAGCAGCTCTTCCGGGACGGCCAATTCACCCCTCCACTTT.

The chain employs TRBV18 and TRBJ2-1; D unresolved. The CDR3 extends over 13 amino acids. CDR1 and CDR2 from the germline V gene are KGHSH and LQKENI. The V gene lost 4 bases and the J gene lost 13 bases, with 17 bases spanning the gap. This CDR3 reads CASSRLTDSPQFF. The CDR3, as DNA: TGTGCCAGCTCACGTCTTACTGACTCCCCCCAGTTCTTC.

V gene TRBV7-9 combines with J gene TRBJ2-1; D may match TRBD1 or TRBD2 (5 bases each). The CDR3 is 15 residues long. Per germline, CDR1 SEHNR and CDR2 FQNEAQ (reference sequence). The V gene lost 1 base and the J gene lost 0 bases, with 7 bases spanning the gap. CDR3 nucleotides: TGTGCCAGCAGCTTAGTCGGGACCTCCTACAATGAGCAGTTCTTC. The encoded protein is CASSLVGTSYNEQFF.

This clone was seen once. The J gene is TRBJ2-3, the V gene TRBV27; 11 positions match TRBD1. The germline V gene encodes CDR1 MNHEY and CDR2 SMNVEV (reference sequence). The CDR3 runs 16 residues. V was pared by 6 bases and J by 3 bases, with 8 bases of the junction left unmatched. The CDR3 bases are TGTGCCAGCAGAGAAAGGGACAGGGGGGAAACAGATACGCAGTATTTT. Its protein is CASRERDRGETDTQYF.

CDR3 sequence: CASRDRGLGGEKLFF. In DNA, the CDR3 is TGTGCCAGCCGGGACAGGGGGCTCGGGGGTGAAAAACTGTTTTTT. The chain carries TRBV2 and TRBJ1-4, with 12 bases aligning to TRBD1. Germline V lookup: CDR1 SNHLY, CDR2 FYNNEI. After removal of 8 bases from V and 7 bases from J, the junction contained 8 bases not matched to a gene. This CDR3 is built from 15 residues.

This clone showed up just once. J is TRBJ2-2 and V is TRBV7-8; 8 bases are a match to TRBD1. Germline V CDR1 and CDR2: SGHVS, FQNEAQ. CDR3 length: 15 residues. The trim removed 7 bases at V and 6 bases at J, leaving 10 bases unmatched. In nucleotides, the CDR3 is TGTGCCAGCACCATGGGACAGGTTCTCCCCGGGGAGCTGTTTTTT. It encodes CASTMGQVLPGELFF.

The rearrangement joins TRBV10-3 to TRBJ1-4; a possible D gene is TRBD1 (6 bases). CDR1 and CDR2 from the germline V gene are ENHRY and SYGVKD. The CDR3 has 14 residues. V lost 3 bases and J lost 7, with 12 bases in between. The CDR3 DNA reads TGTGCCATCAGTGATGCGGGGGCGGGTGAAAAACTGTTTTTT. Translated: CAISDAGAGEKLFF.

In DNA, the CDR3 is TGTGCCAGCAGTCCAGGACGCACCGGGGAGCTGTTTTTT. This codes for CASSPGRTGELFF. This chain joins TRBV2 and TRBJ2-2; D remains ambiguous. CDR1 is SNHLY and CDR2 is FYNNEI in the germline V gene. The V end lost 5 bases, the J end lost 4 bases, and 8 bases lay between the germline ends. The CDR3 consists of 13 residues.

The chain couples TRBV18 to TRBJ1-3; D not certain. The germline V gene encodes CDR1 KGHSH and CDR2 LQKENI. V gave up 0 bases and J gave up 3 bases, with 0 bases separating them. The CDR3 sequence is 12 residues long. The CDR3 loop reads CASSPPGNTIYF. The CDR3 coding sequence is TGTGCCAGCTCACCACCTGGAAACACCATATATTTT.

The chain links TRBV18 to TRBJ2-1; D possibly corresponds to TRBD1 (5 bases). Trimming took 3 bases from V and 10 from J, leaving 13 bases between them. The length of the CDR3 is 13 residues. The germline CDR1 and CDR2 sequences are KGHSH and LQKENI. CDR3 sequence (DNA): TGTGCCAGCTCACCTACGGATACAGGAGAGCAGTTCTTC. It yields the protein CASSPTDTGEQFF. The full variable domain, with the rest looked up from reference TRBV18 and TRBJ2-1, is NAGVMQNPRHLVRRRGQEARLRCSPMKGHSHVYWYRQLPEEGLKFMVYLQKENIIDESGMPKERFSAEFPKEGPSILRIQQVVRGDSAAYFCASSPTDTGEQFFGPGTRLTVL.

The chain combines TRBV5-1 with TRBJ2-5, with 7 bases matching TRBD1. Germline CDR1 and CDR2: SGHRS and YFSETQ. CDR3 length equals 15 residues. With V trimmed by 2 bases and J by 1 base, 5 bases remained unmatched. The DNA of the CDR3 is TGCGCCAGCAGCTTTAAGGACAGGAGCCAAGAGACCCAGTACTTC. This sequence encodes CASSFKDRSQETQYF.

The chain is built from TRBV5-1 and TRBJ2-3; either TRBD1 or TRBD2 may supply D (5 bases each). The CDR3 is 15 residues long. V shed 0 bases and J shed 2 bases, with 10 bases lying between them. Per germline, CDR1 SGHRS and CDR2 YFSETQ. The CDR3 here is CASSLVGGDTDTQYF. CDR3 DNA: TGCGCCAGCAGCTTGGTTGGGGGAGACACAGATACGCAGTATTTT.

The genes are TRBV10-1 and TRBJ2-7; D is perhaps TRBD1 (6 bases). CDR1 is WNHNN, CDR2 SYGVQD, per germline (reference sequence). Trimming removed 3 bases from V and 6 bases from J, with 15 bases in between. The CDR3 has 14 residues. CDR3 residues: CASSDGQGLTEQYF. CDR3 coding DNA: TGCGCCAGCAGTGACGGCCAGGGGCTCACCGAGCAGTACTTC.

The CDR3 nucleotides read TGTGCCAGCAGCGGTGGTGGCGGGGGGTCACAAGAGACCCAGTACTTC. Its translation: CASSGGGGGSQETQYF. The rearrangement links TRBV11-2 to TRBJ2-5, with 8 positions matching TRBD2. The germline V gene has CDR1 SGHAT and CDR2 FQNNGV. CDR3 size: 16 residues. V was pared by 5 bases and J by 2 bases, with 10 bases of the junction left unmatched.

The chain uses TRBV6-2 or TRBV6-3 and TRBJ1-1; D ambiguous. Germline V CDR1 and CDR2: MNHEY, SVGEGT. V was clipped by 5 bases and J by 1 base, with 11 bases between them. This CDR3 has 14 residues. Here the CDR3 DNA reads TGTGCCAGCAGTCTCCTCTTTTGGAACACTGAAGCTTTCTTT. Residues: CASSLLFWNTEAFF.

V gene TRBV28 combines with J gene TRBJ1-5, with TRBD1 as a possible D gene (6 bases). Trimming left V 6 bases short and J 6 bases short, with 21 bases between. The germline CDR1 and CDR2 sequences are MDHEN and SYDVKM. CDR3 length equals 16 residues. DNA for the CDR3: TGTGCCAGCAGGGCCTTCACCAGGGGAGGTGGTCAGCCCCAGCATTTT. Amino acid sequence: CASRAFTRGGGQPQHF.

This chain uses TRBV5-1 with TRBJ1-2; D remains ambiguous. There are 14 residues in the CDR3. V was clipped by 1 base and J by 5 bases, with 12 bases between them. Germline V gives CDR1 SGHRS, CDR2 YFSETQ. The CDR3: CASSLSPGGYGYTF. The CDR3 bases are TGCGCCAGCAGCTTGTCCCCAGGTGGTTATGGCTACACCTTC.